The 5 T cell receptor beta chains below come from one sample, sequenced in a study of T-cell reconstitution after alpha-beta-depleted transplantation in children. Unique molecular identifiers were built into the TCRbeta library. TCRdb analysed the PCR reads with MiXCR anew, one entry per CDR3 protein. The sample comprises 500,000 or so distinct CDR3 sequences, approximately 10% of which are singletons, and around 13% rests with the top ten. The sample here was PBMCs, mostly from graft donor cells, taken 180 days after TCRalphabeta/CD19-depleted stem cell transplant. The origin of the receptors is a female patient aged 2-9 years who had a stem cell transplant for aplastic anemia, so the T cells may come from the graft donor.

This clonotype was recorded many times. V and J are TRBV12-3 or TRBV12-4 and TRBJ2-2, with D hard to call. V lost 6 bases and J lost 6, with 11 bases in between. There are 13 residues in the CDR3. CDR3 nucleotide sequence: TGTGCCAGCAGCCGGACCCGTTCCGGGGAGCTGTTTTTT. Amino acid sequence: CASSRTRSGELFF.

This clonotype was seen a single time. The rearrangement links TRBV24-1 to TRBJ2-5; weak D call: TRBD1 (6 bases). This CDR3 is built from 15 residues. Germline V lookup: CDR1 KGHDR, CDR2 SFDVKD. Trimming removed 4 bases from V and 1 base from J, with 12 bases in between. The CDR3: CATSDRDTFQETQYF. The DNA of the CDR3 is TGTGCCACCAGTGACAGGGACACCTTCCAAGAGACCCAGTACTTC.

The rearrangement links TRBV25-1 to TRBJ1-4; 10 positions agree with TRBD1. Germline V lookup: CDR1 MGHDK, CDR2 SYGVNS. The V and J ends lost 7 bases and 3 bases, in that order; junction bases with no gene match: 5. The CDR3 extends over 15 amino acids. The CDR3 spells CASTDRGLSNEKLFF. CDR3 DNA sequence: TGTGCCAGCACTGACAGGGGGCTCTCTAATGAAAAACTGTTTTTT.

This rearrangement joins TRBV20-1 to TRBJ2-3; 12 nucleotides line up with TRBD2. CDR1 is DFQATT, CDR2 SNEGSKA, per germline (reference sequence). CDR3 length: 17 amino acids. Losses at the gene ends were 2 bases for V and 2 bases for J; bases not matched to a gene: 8. The CDR3 DNA sequence: TGCAGTGCTAGATCCCTCGGACTAGCGGGATCCACAGATACGCAGTATTTT. The encoded protein is CSARSLGLAGSTDTQYF.

V usage is TRBV29-1 and J usage is TRBJ2-1; perhaps D is TRBD1 or TRBD2 (5 bases each). Trimming pared 0 bases from V and 4 bases from J, leaving 13 bases between. Per the germline V gene, CDR1 is SQVTM and CDR2 is ANQGSEA. The CDR3 totals 15 residues. CDR3 in DNA: TGCAGCGTTGAAGATGAAGAGGGACCGTACAATGAGCAGTTCTTC. Amino acids: CSVEDEEGPYNEQFF.